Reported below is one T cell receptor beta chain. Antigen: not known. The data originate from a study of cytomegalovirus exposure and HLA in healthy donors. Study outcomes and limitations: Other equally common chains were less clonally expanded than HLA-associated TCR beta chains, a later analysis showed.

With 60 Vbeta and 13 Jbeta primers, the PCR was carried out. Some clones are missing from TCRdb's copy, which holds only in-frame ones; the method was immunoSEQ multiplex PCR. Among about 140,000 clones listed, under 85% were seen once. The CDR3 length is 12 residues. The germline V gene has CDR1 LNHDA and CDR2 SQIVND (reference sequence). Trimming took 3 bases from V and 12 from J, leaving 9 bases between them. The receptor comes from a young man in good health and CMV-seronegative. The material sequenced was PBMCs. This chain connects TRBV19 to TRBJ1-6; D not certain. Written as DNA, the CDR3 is TGTGCCAGTAGTATGAGGAGTGGACCCCTCCACTTT. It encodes CASSMRSGPLHF.